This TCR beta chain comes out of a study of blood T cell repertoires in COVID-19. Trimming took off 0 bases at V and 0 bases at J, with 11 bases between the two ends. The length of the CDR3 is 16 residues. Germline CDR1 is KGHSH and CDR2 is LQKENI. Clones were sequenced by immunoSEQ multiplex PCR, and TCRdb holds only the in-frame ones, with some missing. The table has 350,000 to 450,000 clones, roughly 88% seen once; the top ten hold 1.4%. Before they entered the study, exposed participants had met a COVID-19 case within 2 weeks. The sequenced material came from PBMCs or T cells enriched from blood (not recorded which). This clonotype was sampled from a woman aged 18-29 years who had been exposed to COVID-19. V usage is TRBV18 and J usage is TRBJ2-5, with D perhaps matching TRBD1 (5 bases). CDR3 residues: CASSPPDRSYQETQYF. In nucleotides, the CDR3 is TGTGCCAGCTCACCACCCGACAGATCGTACCAAGAGACCCAGTACTTC.